This TCR beta chain was captured in a study of beta chain features in type 1 diabetes. Overall study results and limits: Researchers cautioned that cDNA sequencing could over-represent cells with high TCR expression.

For this clone: Antigen specificity is unknown.

Each of the sorted populations had a purity greater than 95%. All of the isolated RNA was reverse transcribed, so expressed TCRB transcripts were sequenced. The assay was immunoSEQ multiplex PCR, and TCRdb's table has in-frame clones only and misses some. The sample records 300,000 to 450,000 clones, around a fifth being singletons. Germline-derived CDR1 and CDR2 are SGHRS and YFSETQ. This CDR3 contains 16 residues. J was trimmed by 2 bases and V by 0 bases; bases with no gene match: 4. The sample consisted of naive CD4+ T cells from blood. The TCR comes from a young woman in good health. The chain couples TRBV5-1 to TRBJ2-1; 8 bases are shared with TRBD2. The chain's CDR3 is CASSLDAGGAYNEQFF. For the CDR3, the DNA is TGCGCCAGCAGCTTGGATGCCGGGGGGGCCTACAATGAGCAGTTCTTC.